This section outlines one T cell receptor beta chain sequence together with its context. No antigen is known for it. Nothing much larger sits one base from this clone, and base qualities are not available. The data were taken from a study of blood T cell repertoires in COVID-19 (dated by TCRdb to 2018 to 2021). For the study in its entirety: Samples from collaborators originated in the United States, Italy and Spain and spanned both the acute and convalescent phases of COVID-19. The material from the prospective study consisted of cDNA or gDNA derived from T cells, B-cell-depleted T cells, or PBMCs. Subjects who had been exposed to COVID-19, were actively infected with it, or had recovered from it provided the deeply sampled blood TCRbeta repertoires that made up the dataset. The repertoires were made available in a free public database intended to serve as a resource for research on the immune response to SARS-CoV-2. The samples were drawn from two sources: the first 160 participants of the ongoing ImmuneRACE study, and 950 to 1,500 subjects contributed by 6 global collaborators. A de-identified subject ID, COVID-19 status, age in years and sex were almost always included in the sample metadata. Where available, HLA class I and class II types were obtained from metadata supplied by the sample provider rather than from assay-based typing. The paper's findings and limits, for the study overall: The amount of clinical and demographic metadata varied by source and participant and was provided uncurated.

The immunoSEQ Assay, a bias-controlled multiplex PCR, was used to amplify TCRbeta CDR3 regions from genomic DNA. Under the source paper's analysis protocol: Within the assay, amplification of reference gene primers was used to estimate how many nucleated cells each sample contained. To quantify the absolute abundance of each unique TCRbeta CDR3 rearrangement, sequence reads were collapsed and filtered. For each sample, productive Simpson clonality was calculated as the square root of Simpson's diversity index across productive rearrangements. The table comes from immuneACCESS by way of TCRdb, which keeps in-frame sequences with V and J called. Part of the clones is missing from these tables; in studies checked, under half for an unresolved V gene and the rest for unknown reasons. V, J and clone size reflect that table, while D and trimming were determined from the DNA. The sample table shows approximately 270,000 clones, and approximately 91% are seen once. Around 2% of the sample is taken by the ten largest.

The CDR3 contains 11 residues, cysteine and phenylalanine counted. The entry retains the CDR3 DNA only, 33 bases that are in frame from base 1. The junction shows trimming of 0 bases on V and 6 bases on J, plus 3 bases between the germline ends. The germline V gene encodes CDR1 SEHNR and CDR2 FQNEAQ (reference sequence). Collaborating institutions collected whole blood in K2EDTA tubes following their own protocols. For TCRbeta analysis, collaborators shipped samples as frozen whole blood, isolated PBMCs, or DNA extracted from either of those sample types. This TCR was recovered from a man in his fifties with acute or convalescent COVID-19. Sequencing was performed on peripheral blood. The chain couples TRBV7-9 to TRBJ2-7; no confident D gene assignment can be made. CDR3 region: CASSLAIEQYF. The DNA is TGTGCCAGCAGCTTAGCCATCGAGCAGTACTTC. The CDR3, completed at both ends by the reference TRBV7-9 and TRBJ2-7 genes, gives the full variable domain DTGVSQNPRHKITKRGQNVTFRCDPISEHNRLYWYRQTLGQGPEFLTYFQNEAQLEKSRLLSDRFSAERPKGSFSTLEIQRTEQGDSAMYLCASSLAIEQYFGPGTRLTVT.